This entry features one TCR beta chain sequence. Antigen specificity is unknown. The data originate from a study of T cells in localized non-small cell lung cancer. Study outcomes and limitations: Sequence data derive from only one tumor region, so heterogeneity remains possible.

Profiling relied on immunoSEQ multiplex PCR, and the TCRdb table lists in-frame clones only, not all of them. Seen here are approximately 29,000 clones, about 80% observed once, and the top ten hold around a third. The CDR3 is 14 residues long. The V end was cut by 3 bases, the J end by 7 bases, with 15 bases between. Germline CDR1 reads MNHEY; CDR2 reads SMNVEV (reference sequence). The specimen comprised peripheral blood, sampled before any cancer treatment. The receptor was derived from a male donor older than 55 with stage II squamous cell lung carcinoma. This chain links TRBV27 with TRBJ1-1; possibly TRBD1 for D (5 bases). The CDR3: CASSFGLGGDEAFF. CDR3 coding DNA: TGTGCCAGCAGTTTTGGTTTGGGGGGGGATGAAGCTTTCTTT.